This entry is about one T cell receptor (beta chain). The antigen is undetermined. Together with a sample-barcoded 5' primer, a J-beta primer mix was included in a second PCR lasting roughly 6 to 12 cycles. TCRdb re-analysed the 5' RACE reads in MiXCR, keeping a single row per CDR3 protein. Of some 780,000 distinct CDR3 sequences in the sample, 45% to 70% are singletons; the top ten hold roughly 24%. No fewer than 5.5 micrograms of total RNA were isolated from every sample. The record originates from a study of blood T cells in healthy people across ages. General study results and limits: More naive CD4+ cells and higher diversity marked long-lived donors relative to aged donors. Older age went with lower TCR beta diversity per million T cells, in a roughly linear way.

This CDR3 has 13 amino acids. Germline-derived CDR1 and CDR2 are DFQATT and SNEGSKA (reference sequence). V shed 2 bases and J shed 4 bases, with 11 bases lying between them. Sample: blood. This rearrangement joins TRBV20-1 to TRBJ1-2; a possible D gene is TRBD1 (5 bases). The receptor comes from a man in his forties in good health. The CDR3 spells CSARKGLVYGYTF. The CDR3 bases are TGCAGTGCTAGAAAGGGGCTCGTCTATGGCTACACCTTC.